This record looks at one TCR beta chain sequence and its context. This sample is part of a study of patients and donors after allogeneic stem cell transplantation. MiXCR, applied by TCRdb to the RT-PCR reads, yields one record per CDR3 protein. The sample lists roughly 880,000 distinct CDR3 sequences, 15% to 20% occurring once. The V end lost 3 bases, the J end lost 0 bases, and 21 bases lay between the germline ends. From germline, CDR1 is SGHDT and CDR2 YYEEEE. This CDR3 spans 18 amino acids. The clonotype comes from a human donor who was either an allogeneic HSCT recipient or a stem cell or donor lymphocyte infusion donor (not recorded which). It is not recorded whose cells these are; they may come from a transplant donor. Input material: blood, either unsorted or a sorted T cell fraction (not recorded which). The chain is built from TRBV5-6 and TRBJ1-2, with D possibly matching TRBD1 (5 bases). The CDR3 bases are TGTGCCAGCAGCTCGACACAAACGGGGGGATTAGCTAACTATGGCTACACCTTC. Protein sequence: CASSSTQTGGLANYGYTF.